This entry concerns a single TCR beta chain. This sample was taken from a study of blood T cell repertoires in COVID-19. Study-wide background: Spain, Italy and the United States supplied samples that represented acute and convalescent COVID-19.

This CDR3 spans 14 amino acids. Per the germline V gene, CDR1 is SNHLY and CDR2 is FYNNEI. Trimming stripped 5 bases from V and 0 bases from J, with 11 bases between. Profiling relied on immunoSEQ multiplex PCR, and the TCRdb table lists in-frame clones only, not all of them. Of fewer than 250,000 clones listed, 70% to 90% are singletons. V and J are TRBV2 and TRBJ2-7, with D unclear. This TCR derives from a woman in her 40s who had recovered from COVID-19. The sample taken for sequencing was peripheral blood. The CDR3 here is CASSLTQSSYEQYF. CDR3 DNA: TGTGCCAGCAGTTTGACACAAAGCTCCTACGAGCAGTACTTC.